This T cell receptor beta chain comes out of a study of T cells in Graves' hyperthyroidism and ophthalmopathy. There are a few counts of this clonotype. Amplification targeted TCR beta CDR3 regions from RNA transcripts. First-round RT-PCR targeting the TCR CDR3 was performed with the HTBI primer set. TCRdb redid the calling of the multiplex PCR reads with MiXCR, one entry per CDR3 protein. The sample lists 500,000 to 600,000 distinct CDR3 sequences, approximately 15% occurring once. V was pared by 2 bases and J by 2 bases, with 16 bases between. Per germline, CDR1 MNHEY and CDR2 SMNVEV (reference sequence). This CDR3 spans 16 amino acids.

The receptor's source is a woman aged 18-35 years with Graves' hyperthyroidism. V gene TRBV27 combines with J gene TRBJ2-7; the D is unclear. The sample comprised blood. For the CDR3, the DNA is TGTGCCAGCAGTTTAGGTCCCCCCTTGGGCACCTACGAGCAGTACTTC. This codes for CASSLGPPLGTYEQYF.